Below, 19 T cell receptor beta chains from the same sample are listed, as sequenced in a study of T cells in Graves' hyperthyroidism and ophthalmopathy. Amplification of TCR beta CDR3 regions used RNA as the template. The study used the HTBI primer set for a first-round RT-PCR of the TCR CDR3. TCRdb passed the multiplex PCR reads through MiXCR, listing each CDR3 protein once. The data hold about 480,000 distinct CDR3 sequences, with approximately 15% observed a single time. Sequencing was performed on blood. All receptors come from a young woman with Graves' hyperthyroidism.

The chain carries TRBV6-1 and TRBJ1-1, with TRBD1 identical over 7 bases. Trimming at V came to 7 bases and at J to 5 bases, leaving 10 bases not matched to a gene. Germline V gene lookup returns CDR1 MNHNS and CDR2 SASEGT. CDR3 length: 14 residues. The CDR3 nucleotides are TGTGCCAGCAACCGACTGACAGGGTTAACTGAAGCTTTCTTT. Protein product: CASNRLTGLTEAFF.

The table lists this clonotype with a few counts. The CDR3 region is CSVGASSQETQYF. DNA of the CDR3: TGCAGCGTTGGTGCCAGTTCCCAAGAGACCCAGTACTTC. The gene calls are TRBV29-1 and TRBJ2-5; no clear D gene. CDR3 length: 13 amino acids. V gave up 4 bases and J gave up 1 base, with 10 bases separating them. The germline V gene encodes CDR1 SQVTM and CDR2 ANQGSEA. The full variable domain, in which reference TRBV29-1 and TRBJ2-5 provide the parts outside the CDR3, is SAVISQKPSRDICQRGTSLTIQCQVDSQVTMMFWYRQQPGQSLTLIATANQGSEATYESGFVIDKFPISRPNLTFSTLTVSNMSPEDSSIYLCSVGASSQETQYFGPGTRLLVL.

This chain joins TRBV29-1 and TRBJ2-7; 7 nucleotides match TRBD1. Trimming cost V 4 bases and J 6 bases; bases outside gene matches: 0. The germline CDR1 and CDR2 sequences are SQVTM and ANQGSEA. CDR3 length equals 10 residues. CDR3 coding DNA: TGCAGCGTTGGGACAGGCGAGCAGTACTTC. It codes for CSVGTGEQYF.

As regards this clonotype: The junction and the germline gene differ at one end; a read error may be behind it. This rearrangement joins TRBV6-2 or TRBV6-3 to TRBJ2-2; 11 bases line up with TRBD2. This CDR3 region has 16 residues. CDR1 and CDR2 (germline): MNHEY, SVGEGT. The CDR3 sequence is CPSSTTSGSNTGELFF. The CDR3 region has the DNA TGTCCCAGCAGTACAACTAGCGGGAGCAACACCGGGGAGCTGTTTTTT.

The V gene is TRBV15, the J gene TRBJ1-1, with D uncertain. The V end was cut by 0 bases, the J end by 6 bases, with 5 bases between. CDR3 length: 12 amino acids. CDR1 and CDR2 from the germline V gene are LNHNV and YYDKDF (reference sequence). The CDR3 reads CATSRDLAEAFF. For the CDR3, the DNA is TGTGCCACCAGCAGAGATTTGGCTGAAGCTTTCTTT.

This chain connects TRBV5-1 to TRBJ1-1, with a weak D call TRBD1 (5 bases). Trimming removed 1 base at V and 10 bases at J, with 11 bases between. The CDR3 length is 12 residues. Per the germline V gene, CDR1 is SGHRS and CDR2 is YFSETQ. The CDR3 protein is CASSLYLGGAFF. The CDR3 DNA sequence: TGCGCCAGCAGCTTGTACCTTGGGGGAGCTTTCTTT.

This clonotype was seen at least ten times. As DNA, the CDR3 is TGTGCCACTAAGGGGGAACATACGCAGTATTTT. Translating it yields CATKGEHTQYF. The V gene is TRBV24-1, the J gene TRBJ2-3; D may be TRBD1 (6 bases). Trimming shortened V by 10 bases and J by 7 bases, and 11 bases separated the two germline ends. This CDR3 is 11 amino acids long. CDR1 and CDR2 from the germline V gene are KGHDR and SFDVKD.

This clonotype came up many times. V is TRBV12-3 or TRBV12-4 and J is TRBJ2-2; 10 bases match TRBD2. The CDR3 consists of 15 residues. V dropped 6 bases and J dropped 4; count of bases not matched to a gene: 5. The CDR3 sequence: CASRGLAVGTGELFF. CDR3 nucleotides: TGTGCCAGCAGAGGACTAGCGGTGGGCACCGGGGAGCTGTTTTTT.

This clonotype was recorded many times. The genes are TRBV27 and TRBJ2-3, with no clear D. From germline, CDR1 is MNHEY and CDR2 SMNVEV (reference sequence). The V and J ends lost 6 bases and 2 bases respectively, with 12 bases between them. This CDR3 comprises 14 residues. As DNA, the CDR3 is TGTGCCAGCAGCTTAAATCATTACACAGATACGCAGTATTTT. Translating it yields CASSLNHYTDTQYF.

This clonotype was counted many times. V is TRBV20-1 and J is TRBJ2-1; no definite D call. This CDR3 is 12 amino acids long. Germline lookup yields CDR1 DFQATT and CDR2 SNEGSKA (reference sequence). The germline V and J ends were trimmed by 6 bases and 3 bases, with 9 bases remaining between them. CDR3 bases: TGCAGTGCGGGCCCTCACTACAATGAGCAGTTCTTC. Translation: CSAGPHYNEQFF.

A few counts support this clonotype. CDR3 sequence reads: CSASARVDYEQYF. In nucleotides, the CDR3 is TGCAGTGCTAGTGCTAGGGTTGACTACGAGCAGTACTTC. The chain combines TRBV20-1 with TRBJ2-7; D remains unclear. Germline CDR1 is DFQATT and CDR2 is SNEGSKA (reference sequence). There are 13 residues in the CDR3. The V gene lost 3 bases and the J gene lost 3 bases, with 12 bases spanning the gap.

This clonotype was observed a few times. This sequence joins TRBV30 and TRBJ2-7; 7 nucleotides line up with TRBD2. With 2 bases clipped from V and 4 bases from J, the junction kept 5 bases outside the gene matches. Germline V CDR1 and CDR2: GTSNPN, SVGIG (reference sequence). The CDR3 runs 13 residues. This CDR3 reads CAWSTGLEYEQYF. In DNA form, the CDR3 reads TGTGCCTGGAGTACCGGACTAGAGTACGAGCAGTACTTC.

Many counts were recorded for this clonotype. The V call is TRBV3-1, the J call TRBJ2-5; perhaps TRBD1 as D (6 bases). Germline V gene sequence: CDR1 LGHDT, CDR2 YNNKEL (reference sequence). CDR3 size: 16 residues. V was cut by 0 bases and J by 5 bases, with 16 bases left in between. The CDR3 DNA reads TGTGCCAGCAGCCAAGACCTTTCCAGGGGCGTTGAGACCCAGTACTTC. It is translated as CASSQDLSRGVETQYF.

This clonotype was observed many times. The chain joins TRBV27 to TRBJ1-5, with D possibly being TRBD1 (6 bases). This CDR3 has 14 amino acids. Trimming stripped 7 bases from V and 5 bases from J, with 15 bases between. Germline V gene sequence: CDR1 MNHEY, CDR2 SMNVEV (reference sequence). Here the CDR3 reads CASTYKRGDQPQHF. The CDR3 region has the DNA TGTGCCAGCACCTACAAGAGGGGGGATCAGCCCCAGCATTTT.

The chain has TRBV12-3 or TRBV12-4 and TRBJ1-5; possible D gene TRBD1, 5 bases. Trimming took off 2 bases at V and 2 bases at J, with 19 bases between the two ends. CDR3 size: 18 residues. The CDR3 here is CASSLIRDDRGGNQPQHF. For the CDR3, the DNA is TGTGCCAGCAGTTTAATCAGGGACGACCGGGGTGGCAATCAGCCCCAGCATTTT.

This clonotype turned up a few times. This chain connects TRBV20-1 to TRBJ2-7, with TRBD2 matching 10 bases. The ends lost 0 bases at V and 3 bases at J; junction bases unmatched: 5. This CDR3 is built from 15 residues. Germline values: CDR1 DFQATT, CDR2 SNEGSKA (reference sequence). The CDR3 spells CSARDSPSGSYEQYF. CDR3 bases: TGCAGTGCTAGAGATTCTCCTAGCGGGAGCTACGAGCAGTACTTC.

There are many counts of this clonotype. V is TRBV12-5 and J is TRBJ1-4; D perhaps matches TRBD1 (5 bases). Germline CDR1 reads LGHNT; CDR2 reads FRNRAP. Trimming pared 5 bases from V and 5 bases from J, leaving 15 bases between. The CDR3 spans 15 residues. CDR3 sequence reads: CASGPRGGGNEKLFF. CDR3 in DNA: TGTGCTAGTGGTCCCCGGGGGGGAGGCAATGAAAAACTGTTTTTT.

This clonotype was seen more than once but under ten times. The rearrangement links TRBV10-3 to TRBJ1-5, with 7 bases fitting TRBD1. V shed 2 bases and J 6 bases; nucleotides not matched to a gene: 4. This CDR3 has 14 residues. Germline lookup yields CDR1 ENHRY and CDR2 SYGVKD. CDR3 in DNA: TGTGCCATCAGTGAGGGAGGGGGCGTTCAGCCCCAGCATTTT. Protein: CAISEGGGVQPQHF.

This clonotype was observed a few times. The gene calls are TRBV5-1 and TRBJ1-2; 7 nucleotides align to TRBD1. The CDR3 has 17 amino acids. In germline, CDR1 is SGHRS, CDR2 YFSETQ. With V trimmed by 1 base and J by 2 bases, 11 bases remained unmatched. DNA for the CDR3: TGCGCCAGCAGCTTGTGGACAACCGGGACAGTGAACTATGGCTACACCTTC. It encodes CASSLWTTGTVNYGYTF.